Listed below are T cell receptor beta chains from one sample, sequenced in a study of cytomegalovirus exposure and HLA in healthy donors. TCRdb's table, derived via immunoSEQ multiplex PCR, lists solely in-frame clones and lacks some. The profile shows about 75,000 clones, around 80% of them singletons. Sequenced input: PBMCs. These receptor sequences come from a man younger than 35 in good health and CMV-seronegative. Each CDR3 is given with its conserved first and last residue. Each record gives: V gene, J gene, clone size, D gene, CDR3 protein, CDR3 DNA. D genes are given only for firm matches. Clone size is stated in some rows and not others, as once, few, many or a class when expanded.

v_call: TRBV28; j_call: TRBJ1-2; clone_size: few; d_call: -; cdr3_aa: CASSSGTFVYGYTF; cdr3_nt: TGTGCCAGCAGTTCTGGGACTTTTGTTTATGGCTACACCTTC
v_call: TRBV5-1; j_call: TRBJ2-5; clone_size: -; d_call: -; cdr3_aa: CASSLKGFQETQYF; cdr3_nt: TGCGCCAGCAGCTTAAAGGGGTTCCAAGAGACCCAGTACTTC
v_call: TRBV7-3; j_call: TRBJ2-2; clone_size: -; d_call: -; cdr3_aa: CASSQHDPRGELFF; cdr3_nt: TGTGCCAGCAGCCAGCATGACCCCAGGGGGGAGCTGTTTTTT
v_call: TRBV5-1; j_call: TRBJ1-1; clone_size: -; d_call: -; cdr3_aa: CASSLNREVNTEAFF; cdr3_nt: TGCGCCAGCAGCTTGAACAGGGAAGTGAACACTGAAGCTTTCTTT
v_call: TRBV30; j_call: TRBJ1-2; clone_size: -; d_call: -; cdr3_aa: CAWSPQGVNGYTF; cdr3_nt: TGTGCCTGGAGTCCACAGGGAGTTAATGGCTACACCTTC
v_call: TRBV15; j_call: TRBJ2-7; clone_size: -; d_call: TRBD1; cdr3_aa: CATSRGGTAYEQYF; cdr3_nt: TGTGCCACCAGCAGAGGAGGGACAGCCTACGAGCAGTACTTC
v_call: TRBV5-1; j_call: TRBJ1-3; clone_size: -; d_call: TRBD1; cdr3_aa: CASRLPGGPGNTIYF; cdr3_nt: TGCGCCAGCAGATTGCCAGGGGGGCCTGGAAACACCATATATTTT
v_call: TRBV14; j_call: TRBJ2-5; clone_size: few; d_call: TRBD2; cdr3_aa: CASSQDRGRRETQYF; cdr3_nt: TGTGCCAGCAGCCAAGATCGCGGGAGGAGAGAGACCCAGTACTTC
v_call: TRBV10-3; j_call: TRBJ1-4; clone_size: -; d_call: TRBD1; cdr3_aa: CAISAQGAGDEKLFF; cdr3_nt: TGTGCCATCAGTGCACAGGGGGCTGGGGACGAAAAACTGTTTTTT
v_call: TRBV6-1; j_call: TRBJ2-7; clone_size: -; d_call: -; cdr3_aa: CASSVSLAGPPYEQYF; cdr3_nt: TGTGCCAGCAGTGTGAGTTTGGCGGGCCCTCCCTACGAGCAGTACTTC
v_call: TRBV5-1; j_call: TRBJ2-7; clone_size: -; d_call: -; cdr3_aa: CASSLGGSVNNEQYF; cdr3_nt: TGCGCCAGCAGCTTGGGTGGTTCTGTGAACAACGAGCAGTACTTC
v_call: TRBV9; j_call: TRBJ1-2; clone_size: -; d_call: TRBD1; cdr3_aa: CASSVTGGNYGYTF; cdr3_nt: TGTGCCAGCAGCGTGACAGGGGGCAACTATGGCTACACCTTC
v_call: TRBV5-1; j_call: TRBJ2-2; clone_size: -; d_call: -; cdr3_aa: CASSLTVNTGELFF; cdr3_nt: TGCGCCAGCAGCTTGACGGTGAACACCGGGGAGCTGTTTTTT
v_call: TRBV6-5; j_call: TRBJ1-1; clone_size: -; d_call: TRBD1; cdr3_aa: CASSYSRTGSAEAFF; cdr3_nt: TGTGCCAGCAGTTACTCAAGGACAGGGAGCGCTGAAGCTTTCTTT
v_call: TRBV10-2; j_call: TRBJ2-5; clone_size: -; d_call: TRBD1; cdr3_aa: CASTGQAAETQYF; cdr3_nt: TGCGCCAGCACCGGACAGGCCGCGGAGACCCAGTACTTC
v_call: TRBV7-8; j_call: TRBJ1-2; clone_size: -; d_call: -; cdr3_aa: CASSFRLTGYGYTF; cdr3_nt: TGTGCCAGCAGCTTTCGTCTGACAGGCTATGGCTACACCTTC
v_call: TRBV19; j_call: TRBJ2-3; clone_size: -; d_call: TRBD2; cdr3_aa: CASGLAPATQYF; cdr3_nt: TGTGCCAGTGGACTAGCTCCTGCTACGCAGTATTTT
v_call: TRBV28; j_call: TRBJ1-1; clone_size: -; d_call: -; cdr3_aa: CASITYPGRASSFFF; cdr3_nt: TGTGCCAGCATCACTTACCCTGGGCGGGCTTCGAGTTTTTTCTTT
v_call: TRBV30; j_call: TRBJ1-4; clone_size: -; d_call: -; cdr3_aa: CAWSRSLTTNEKLFF; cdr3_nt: TGTGCCTGGAGTCGGTCCTTAACAACTAATGAAAAACTGTTTTTT
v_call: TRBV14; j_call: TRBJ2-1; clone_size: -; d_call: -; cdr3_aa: CASSQQLDSYYNEQFF; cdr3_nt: TGTGCCAGCAGCCAACAACTGGACAGTTACTACAATGAGCAGTTCTTC
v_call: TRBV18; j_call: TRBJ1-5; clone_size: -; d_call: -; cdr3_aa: CASSPNALQGSQPQHF; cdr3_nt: TGTGCCAGCTCACCAAACGCACTACAGGGCAGCCAGCCCCAGCATTTT
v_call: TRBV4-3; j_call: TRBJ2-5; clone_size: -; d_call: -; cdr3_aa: CASSPYGQQETQYF; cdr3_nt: TGCGCCAGCAGCCCTTATGGACAGCAAGAGACCCAGTACTTC
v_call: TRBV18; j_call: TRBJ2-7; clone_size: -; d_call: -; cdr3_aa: CASSPRRVRPYEQYF; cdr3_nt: TGTGCCAGCTCACCACGCAGGGTTCGACCCTACGAGCAGTACTTC
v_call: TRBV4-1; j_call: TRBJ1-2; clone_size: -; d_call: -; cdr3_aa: CASSQVVRNGYTF; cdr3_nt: TGCGCCAGCAGCCAAGTTGTCAGGAATGGCTACACCTTC